This TCR beta chain emerged from a study of shared clonotypes between healthy human individuals. Study-wide background: CD4 naive and CD4 memory each took three plates per donor, while CD8 naive took two and CD8 memory one.

With regard to this clone: Its specificity is not known.

Within Nashville, Tennessee resided all donors, each a Caucasian adult. Study results and caveats: Clonotypes shared by all four sorted-subset donors had higher generation probabilities than non-shared clonotypes.

A deep-level run was used for the assay. Libraries were prepared by immunoSEQ multiplex PCR; TCRdb keeps only in-frame clonotypes and omits some of them. The data contain more than 2,000,000 clones, roughly 92% of them singletons. The length of the CDR3 is 19 residues. The source material was naive CD4+ T cells sorted from blood. As for subset: CD45RA+ positively selected. This receptor was taken from a young man in good health. This chain links TRBV21-1 with TRBJ2-2; the DNA was not used to check the table's D call, TRBD2. TRBV21-1 counts as a pseudogene. The CDR3 DNA follows: TGTGCCAGCAGCTCTTCTTCTCAAAGGCGGGGGACGAGAACCGGGGAGCTGTTTTTT. Protein product: CASSSSSQRRGTRTGELFF.